This T cell receptor beta chain was identified during a study of blood T cells in healthy people across ages. This clonotype was seen only a few times. A J-beta primer mix and a sample-barcoded 5' primer were used in a second PCR of about 7 to 12 cycles. TCRdb fed the 5' RACE reads into MiXCR, producing one record per CDR3 protein. The sample has 650,000 to 950,000 distinct CDR3 sequences, 40% to 50% seen once; the top ten hold nearly 20%. V was cut by 4 bases and J by 0 bases, with 17 bases left in between. The CDR3 loop spans 16 amino acids. Germline assignment: CDR1 SGHKS and CDR2 YYEKEE (reference sequence).

This clonotype was obtained from a man aged 60 to 75 in good health. Sequenced: blood. The rearrangement uses TRBV5-5 and TRBJ2-7; D not certain. This CDR3 reads CASSIAAGYDSYEQYF. DNA of the CDR3: TGTGCCAGCAGCATCGCCGCCGGGTATGACTCCTACGAGCAGTACTTC.